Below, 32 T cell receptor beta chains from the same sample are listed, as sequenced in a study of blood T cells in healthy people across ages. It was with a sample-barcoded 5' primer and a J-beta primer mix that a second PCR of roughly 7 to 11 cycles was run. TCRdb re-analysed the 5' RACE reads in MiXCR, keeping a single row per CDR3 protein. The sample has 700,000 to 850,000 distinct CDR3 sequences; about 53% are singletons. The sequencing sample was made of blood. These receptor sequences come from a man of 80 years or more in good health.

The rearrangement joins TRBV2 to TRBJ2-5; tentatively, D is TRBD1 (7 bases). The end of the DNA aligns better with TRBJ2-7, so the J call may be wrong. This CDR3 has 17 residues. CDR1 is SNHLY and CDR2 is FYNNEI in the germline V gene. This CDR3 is CASQRQGGGFYSYEQYF. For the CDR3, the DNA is TGTGCCAGCCAGCGGCAGGGGGGCGGCTTTTATTCTTACGAGCAGTACTTC.

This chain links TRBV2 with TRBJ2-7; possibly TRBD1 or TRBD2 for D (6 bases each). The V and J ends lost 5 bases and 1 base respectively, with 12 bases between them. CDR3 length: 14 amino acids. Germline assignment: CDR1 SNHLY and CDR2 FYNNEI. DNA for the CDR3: TGTGCCAGCAGTTACGGGGGCGGGTCCTACGAGCAGTACTTC. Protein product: CASSYGGGSYEQYF.

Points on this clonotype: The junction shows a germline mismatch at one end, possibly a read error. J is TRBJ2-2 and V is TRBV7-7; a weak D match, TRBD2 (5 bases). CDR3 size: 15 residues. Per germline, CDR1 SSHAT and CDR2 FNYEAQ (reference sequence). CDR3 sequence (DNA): TGTGCTAGCAGCTTAGCGCCAGATAACACCGGGGAGCTGTTTTTT. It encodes CASSLAPDNTGELFF.

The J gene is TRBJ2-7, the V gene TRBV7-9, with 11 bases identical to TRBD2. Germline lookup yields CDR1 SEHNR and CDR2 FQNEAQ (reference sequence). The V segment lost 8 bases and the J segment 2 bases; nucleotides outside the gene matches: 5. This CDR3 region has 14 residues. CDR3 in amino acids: CASHSGRGPYEQYF. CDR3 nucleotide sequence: TGTGCCAGCCATAGCGGGAGGGGACCCTACGAGCAGTACTTC.

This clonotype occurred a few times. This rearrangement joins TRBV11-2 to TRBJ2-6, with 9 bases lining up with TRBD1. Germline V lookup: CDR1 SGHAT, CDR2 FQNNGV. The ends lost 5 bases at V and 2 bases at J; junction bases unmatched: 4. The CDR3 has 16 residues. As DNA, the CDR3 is TGTGCCAGCAGCCAATGGACAGGGGCTGGGGCCAACGTCCTGACTTTC. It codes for CASSQWTGAGANVLTF.

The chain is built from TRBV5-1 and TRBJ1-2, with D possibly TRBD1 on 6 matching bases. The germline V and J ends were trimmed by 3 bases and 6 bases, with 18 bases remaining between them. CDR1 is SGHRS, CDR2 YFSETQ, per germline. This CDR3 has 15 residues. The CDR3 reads CASSSLGRGGDGYTF. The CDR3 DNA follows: TGCGCCAGCAGCTCTTTGGGACGCGGGGGCGATGGCTACACCTTC. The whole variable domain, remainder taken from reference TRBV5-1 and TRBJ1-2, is KAGVTQTPRYLIKTRGQQVTLSCSPISGHRSVSWYQQTPGQGLQFLFEYFSETQRNKGNFPGRFSGRQFSNSRSEMNVSTLELGDSALYLCASSSLGRGGDGYTFGSGTRLTVV.

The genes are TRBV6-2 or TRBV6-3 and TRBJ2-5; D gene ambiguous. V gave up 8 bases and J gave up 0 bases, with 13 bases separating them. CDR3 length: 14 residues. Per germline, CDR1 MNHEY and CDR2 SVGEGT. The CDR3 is CASCADWNQETQYF. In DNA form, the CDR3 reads TGTGCCAGCTGCGCAGACTGGAACCAAGAGACCCAGTACTTC.

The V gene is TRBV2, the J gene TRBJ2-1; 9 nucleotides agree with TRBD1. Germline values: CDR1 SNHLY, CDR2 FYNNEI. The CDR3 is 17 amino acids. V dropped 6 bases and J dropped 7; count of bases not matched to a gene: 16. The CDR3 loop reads CASRLGTGRSLSNEQFF. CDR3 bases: TGTGCCAGCAGACTAGGGACAGGGAGGTCGTTAAGTAATGAGCAGTTCTTC.

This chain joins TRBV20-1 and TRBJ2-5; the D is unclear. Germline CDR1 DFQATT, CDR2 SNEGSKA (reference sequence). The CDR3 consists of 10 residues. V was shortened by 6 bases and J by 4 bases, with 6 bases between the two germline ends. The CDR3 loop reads CSAFSETQYF. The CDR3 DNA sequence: TGCAGTGCCTTCTCAGAGACCCAGTACTTC.

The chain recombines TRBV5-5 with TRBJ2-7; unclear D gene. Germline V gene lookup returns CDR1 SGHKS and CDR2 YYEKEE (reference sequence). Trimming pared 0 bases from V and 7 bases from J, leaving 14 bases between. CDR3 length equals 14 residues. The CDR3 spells CASSLVGTYNEQYF. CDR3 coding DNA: TGTGCCAGCAGCTTGGTGGGCACGTACAATGAGCAGTACTTC. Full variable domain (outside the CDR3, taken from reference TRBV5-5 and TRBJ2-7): DAGVTQSPTHLIKTRGQQVTLRCSPISGHKSVSWYQQVLGQGPQFIFQYYEKEERGRGNFPDRFSARQFPNYSSELNVNALLLGDSALYLCASSLVGTYNEQYFGPGTRLTVT.

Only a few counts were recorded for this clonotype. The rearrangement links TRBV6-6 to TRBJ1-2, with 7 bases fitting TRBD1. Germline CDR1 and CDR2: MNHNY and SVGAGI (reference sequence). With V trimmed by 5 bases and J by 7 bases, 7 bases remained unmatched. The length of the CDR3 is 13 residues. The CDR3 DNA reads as TGTGCCAGCAGTAATGGTCAGGGGGTTGGCTACACCTTC. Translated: CASSNGQGVGYTF.

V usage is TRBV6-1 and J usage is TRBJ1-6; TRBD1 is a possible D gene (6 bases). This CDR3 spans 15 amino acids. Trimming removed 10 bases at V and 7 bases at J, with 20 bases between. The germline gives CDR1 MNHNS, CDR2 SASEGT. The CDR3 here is CAIQPVGGRNSPLHF. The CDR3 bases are TGTGCCATACAACCGGTCGGGGGGCGGAATTCACCCCTCCACTTT.

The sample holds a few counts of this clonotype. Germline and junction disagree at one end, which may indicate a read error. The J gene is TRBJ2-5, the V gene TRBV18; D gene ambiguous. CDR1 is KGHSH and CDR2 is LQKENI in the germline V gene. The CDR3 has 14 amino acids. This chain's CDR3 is CASSPQRTQETQYF. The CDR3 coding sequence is TGTGCCAGCTCTCCACAGAGGACCCAAGAGACCCAGTACTTC.

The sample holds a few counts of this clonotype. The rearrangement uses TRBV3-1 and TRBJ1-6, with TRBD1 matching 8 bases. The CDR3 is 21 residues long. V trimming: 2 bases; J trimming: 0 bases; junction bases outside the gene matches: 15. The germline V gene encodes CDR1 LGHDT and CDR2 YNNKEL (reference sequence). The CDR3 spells CASSQPGQDPDQSSYNSPLHF. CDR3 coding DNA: TGTGCCAGCAGCCAACCGGGACAGGACCCGGACCAGAGCTCCTATAATTCACCCCTCCACTTT.

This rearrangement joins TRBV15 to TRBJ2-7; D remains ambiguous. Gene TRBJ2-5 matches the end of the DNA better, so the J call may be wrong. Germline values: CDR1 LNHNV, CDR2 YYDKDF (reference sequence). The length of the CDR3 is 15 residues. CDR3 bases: TGTGCCACCAGCAGAGATGCTACCTTAGAGGCGACCCAGTACTTC. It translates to CATSRDATLEATQYF.

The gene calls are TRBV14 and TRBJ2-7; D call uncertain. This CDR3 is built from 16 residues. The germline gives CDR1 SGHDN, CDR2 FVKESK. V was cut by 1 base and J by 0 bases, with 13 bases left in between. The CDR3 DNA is TGTGCCAGCAGCCAAGTGGTAGGGTCGCCCTCCTACGAGCAGTACTTC. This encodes CASSQVVGSPSYEQYF.

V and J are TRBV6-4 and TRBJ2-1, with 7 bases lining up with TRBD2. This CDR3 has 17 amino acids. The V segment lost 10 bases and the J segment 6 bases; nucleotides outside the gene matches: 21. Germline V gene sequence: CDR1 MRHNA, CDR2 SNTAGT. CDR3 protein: CATWRRIGLAVCNEQFF. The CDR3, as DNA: TGTGCCACCTGGCGTCGGATAGGCCTAGCGGTCTGCAATGAGCAGTTCTTC.

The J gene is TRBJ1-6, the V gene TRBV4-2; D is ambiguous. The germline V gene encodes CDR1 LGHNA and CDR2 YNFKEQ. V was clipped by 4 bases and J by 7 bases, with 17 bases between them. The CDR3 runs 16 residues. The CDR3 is CASSRPGVAQNSPLHF. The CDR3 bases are TGTGCCAGCAGCCGTCCCGGGGTCGCCCAAAATTCACCCCTCCACTTT.

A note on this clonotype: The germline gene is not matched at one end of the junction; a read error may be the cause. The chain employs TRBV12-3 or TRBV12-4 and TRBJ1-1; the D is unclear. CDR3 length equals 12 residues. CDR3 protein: CASSPPYTGAFF. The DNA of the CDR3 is TGTGCCAGCAGTCCCCCTTACACTGGAGCTTTCTTT.

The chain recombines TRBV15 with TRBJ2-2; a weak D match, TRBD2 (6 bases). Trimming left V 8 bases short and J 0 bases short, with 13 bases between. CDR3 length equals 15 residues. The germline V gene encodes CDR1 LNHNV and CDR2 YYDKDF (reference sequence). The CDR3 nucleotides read TGTGCCACCTTAGCGGCAGGGTCGAACACCGGGGAGCTGTTTTTT. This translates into CATLAAGSNTGELFF.

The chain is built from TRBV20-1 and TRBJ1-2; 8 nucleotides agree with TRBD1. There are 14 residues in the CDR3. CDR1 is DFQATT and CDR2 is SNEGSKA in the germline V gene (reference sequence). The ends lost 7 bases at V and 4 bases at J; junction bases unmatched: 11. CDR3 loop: CSGSAPDRVYGYTF. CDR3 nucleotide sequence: TGCAGTGGATCCGCACCGGACAGGGTCTATGGCTACACCTTC.

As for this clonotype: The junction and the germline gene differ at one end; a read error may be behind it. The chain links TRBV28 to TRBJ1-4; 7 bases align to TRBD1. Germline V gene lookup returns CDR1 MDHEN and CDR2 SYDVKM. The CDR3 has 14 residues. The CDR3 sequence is CAGSLTGTNEKLFF. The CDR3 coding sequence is TGTGCCGGCAGTTTGACAGGGACTAATGAAAAACTGTTTTTT.

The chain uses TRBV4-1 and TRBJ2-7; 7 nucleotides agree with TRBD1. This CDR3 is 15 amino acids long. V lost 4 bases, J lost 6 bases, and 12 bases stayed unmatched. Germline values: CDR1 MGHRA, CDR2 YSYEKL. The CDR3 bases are TGCGCCAGCAGCCCTCGGGACAGCCCATCGTCCGAGCAGTACTTC. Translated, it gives CASSPRDSPSSEQYF.

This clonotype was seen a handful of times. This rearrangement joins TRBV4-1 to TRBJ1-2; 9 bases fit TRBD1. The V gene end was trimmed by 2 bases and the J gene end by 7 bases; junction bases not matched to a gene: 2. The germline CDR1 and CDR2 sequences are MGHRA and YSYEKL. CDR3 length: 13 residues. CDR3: CASSQTGGRGYTF. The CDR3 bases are TGCGCCAGCAGCCAAACAGGGGGCCGTGGCTACACCTTC.

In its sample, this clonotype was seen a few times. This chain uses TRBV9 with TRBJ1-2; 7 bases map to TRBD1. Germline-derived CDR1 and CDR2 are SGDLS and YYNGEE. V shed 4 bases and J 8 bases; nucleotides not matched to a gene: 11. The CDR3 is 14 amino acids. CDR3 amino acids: CASSFRGQDRGYTF. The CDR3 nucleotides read TGTGCCAGCAGCTTTCGAGGACAGGACCGGGGCTACACCTTC.

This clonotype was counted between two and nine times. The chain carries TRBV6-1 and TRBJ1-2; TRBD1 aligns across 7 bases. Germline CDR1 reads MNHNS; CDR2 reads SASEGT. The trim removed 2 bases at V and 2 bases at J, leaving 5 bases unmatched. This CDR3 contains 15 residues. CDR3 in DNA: TGTGCCAGCAGTGAAACCCTGGGACAGAACTATGGCTACACCTTC. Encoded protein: CASSETLGQNYGYTF.

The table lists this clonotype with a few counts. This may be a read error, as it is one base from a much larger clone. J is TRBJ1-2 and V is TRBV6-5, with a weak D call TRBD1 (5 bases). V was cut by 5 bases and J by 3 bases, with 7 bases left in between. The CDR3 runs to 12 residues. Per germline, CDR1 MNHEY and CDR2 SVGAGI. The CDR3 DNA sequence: TGTGCCAGCAGTCCAGGGTACTATGGCTACACCTTC. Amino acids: CASSPGYYGYTF.

The CDR3 sequence: CASSRDQGARNEQFF. The CDR3 nucleotides read TGTGCCAGCTCACGGGATCAGGGGGCCCGCAATGAGCAGTTCTTC. The V and J genes are TRBV18 and TRBJ2-1; TRBD1 aligns across 8 bases. The V gene end was trimmed by 4 bases and the J gene end by 6 bases; junction bases not matched to a gene: 8. The germline gives CDR1 KGHSH, CDR2 LQKENI. This CDR3 is 15 amino acids long. Based on the CDR3 plus reference TRBV18 and TRBJ2-1, the full variable domain is NAGVMQNPRHLVRRRGQEARLRCSPMKGHSHVYWYRQLPEEGLKFMVYLQKENIIDESGMPKERFSAEFPKEGPSILRIQQVVRGDSAAYFCASSRDQGARNEQFFGPGTRLTVL.

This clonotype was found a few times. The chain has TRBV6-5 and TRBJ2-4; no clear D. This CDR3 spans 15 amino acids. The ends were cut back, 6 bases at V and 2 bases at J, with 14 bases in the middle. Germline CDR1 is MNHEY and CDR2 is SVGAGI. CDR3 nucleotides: TGTGCCAGCAGATTGGCGGCTACTTCCAAAAACATTCAGTACTTC. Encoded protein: CASRLAATSKNIQYF.

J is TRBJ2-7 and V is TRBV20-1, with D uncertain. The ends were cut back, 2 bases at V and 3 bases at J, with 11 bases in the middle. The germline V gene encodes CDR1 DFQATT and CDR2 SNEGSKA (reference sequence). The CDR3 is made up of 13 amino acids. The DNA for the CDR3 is TGCAGTGCTAGAAGGCAGGCAGGCTACGAGCAGTACTTC. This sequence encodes CSARRQAGYEQYF.

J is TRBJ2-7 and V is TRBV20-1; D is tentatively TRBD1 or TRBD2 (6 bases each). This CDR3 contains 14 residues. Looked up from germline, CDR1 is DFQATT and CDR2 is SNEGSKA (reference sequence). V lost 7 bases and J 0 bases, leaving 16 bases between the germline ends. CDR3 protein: CSVSQGGPSYEQYF. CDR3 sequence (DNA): TGCAGTGTTAGCCAAGGGGGGCCCTCCTACGAGCAGTACTTC.

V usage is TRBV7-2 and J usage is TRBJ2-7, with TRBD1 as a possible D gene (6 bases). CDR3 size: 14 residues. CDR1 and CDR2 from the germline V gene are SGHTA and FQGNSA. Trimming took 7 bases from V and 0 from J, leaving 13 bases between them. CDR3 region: CASNPRDNSYEQYF. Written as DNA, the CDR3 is TGTGCCAGCAATCCCCGGGACAACTCCTACGAGCAGTACTTC.